The 5 T cell receptor beta chains given below trace back to one sample, sequenced in a study of blood T cells in healthy people across ages. For the second PCR, which ran for 7 to 11 cycles, a sample-barcoded 5' primer and a J-beta primer mix were used. TCRdb reanalysed the 5' RACE reads using MiXCR and keeps one entry per CDR3 protein. The sample records just under 900,000 distinct CDR3 sequences, less than 35% being singletons. Sequencing used blood. These TCRs come from an elderly woman in good health.

This clonotype was seen many times. The rearrangement links TRBV6-2 or TRBV6-3 to TRBJ2-7; D is uncertain. Germline CDR1 is MNHEY and CDR2 is SVGEGT. V lost 4 bases to trimming and J lost 1 base, with 17 bases between them. The CDR3 has 16 amino acids. The CDR3 region is CASSSRFGVRSYEQYF. The DNA for the CDR3 is TGTGCCAGCAGTTCTCGGTTCGGCGTTCGGTCCTACGAGCAGTACTTC.

The chain links TRBV7-2 to TRBJ2-2, with 9 bases matching TRBD2. Germline-derived CDR1 and CDR2 are SGHTA and FQGNSA. This CDR3 comprises 14 residues. V lost 2 bases to trimming and J lost 7 bases; unmatched junction nucleotides: 2. CDR3 DNA sequence: TGTGCCAGCAGCTTACTGCGGGGGGGCGGGGAGCTGTTTTTT. It codes for CASSLLRGGGELFF.

Many counts were recorded for this clonotype. This sequence joins TRBV5-6 and TRBJ2-1; 7 bases are a match to TRBD1. Germline V gives CDR1 SGHDT, CDR2 YYEEEE. V shed 9 bases and J 4 bases; nucleotides not matched to a gene: 4. This CDR3 contains 12 residues. CDR3 protein: CATRQGYNEQFF. The CDR3 DNA reads as TGTGCCACCAGACAGGGTTACAATGAGCAGTTCTTC.

This clonotype was counted ten times or more. The DNA of the CDR3 is TGCGCCAGCAGCTTAACTAGCGGGGGCAATGAGCAGTTCTTC. Its translation: CASSLTSGGNEQFF. The chain combines TRBV5-1 with TRBJ2-1; TRBD2 matches 11 bases. There are 14 residues in the CDR3. J was trimmed by 6 bases and V by 2 bases; bases with no gene match: 1. Germline V gene data show CDR1 as SGHRS and CDR2 as YFSETQ.

This clonotype was seen repeatedly, ten times or more. The J gene is TRBJ1-2, the V gene TRBV4-3; TRBD1 matches at 7 bases. The CDR3 consists of 15 residues. V lost 0 bases and J lost 2; bases outside the gene matches: 3. Germline V gene data show CDR1 as LGHNA and CDR2 as YSLEER. CDR3 coding DNA: TGCGCCAGCAGCCAAGAGGGGGGACAGAACTATGGCTACACCTTC. This sequence encodes CASSQEGGQNYGYTF.